This T cell receptor (beta chain) was captured in a study of blood T cells in healthy people across ages. Findings of the study overall: Higher diversity and more naive CD4+ cells were features of long-lived donors, compared to aged donors.

Total RNA amounts of at least 5 micrograms were extracted per sample. On this clonotype itself: Its antigen remains unknown.

A second PCR of 7 to 11 cycles used a sample-barcoded 5' primer and a J-beta primer mix. TCRdb passed the 5' RACE reads through MiXCR, listing each CDR3 protein once. The sample yields over 1,200,000 distinct CDR3 sequences, approximately 59% seen once. Unmatched junction bases numbered 5, after V lost 4 bases and J lost 8 bases. The CDR3 consists of 14 residues. The TCR was taken from a man younger than 35 in good health. V and J are TRBV12-3 or TRBV12-4 and TRBJ2-1; 10 bases fit TRBD1. Sequenced input: blood. The CDR3 protein is CASSSDRGPYEQFF. The CDR3 DNA sequence: TGTGCCAGCAGTTCTGACAGGGGGCCGTATGAGCAGTTCTTC.